This TCR beta chain emerged from a study of blood T cell repertoires in COVID-19. The overall study: Donors in the United States, Italy and Spain gave samples during acute or convalescent COVID-19. T cells, B-cell-depleted T cells, or PBMCs supplied cDNA or gDNA.

The V and J ends lost 6 bases and 6 bases, in that order; junction bases with no gene match: 9. Germline CDR1 is LNHDA and CDR2 is SQIVND (reference sequence). The CDR3 is 15 amino acids. Authors' data handling: Nucleated cell number was recorded as an estimate derived from reference gene primer amplification. The repertoire was sequenced with immunoSEQ multiplex PCR; TCRdb's copy has only in-frame clones and lacks some. V and J calls and clone size are given by that table; D and trimming were obtained from the DNA. The sample yields about 150,000 clones, around 87% seen once. The sample taken for sequencing was peripheral blood. This TCR came from a man aged 50-60 years with active COVID-19. The chain uses TRBV19 and TRBJ1-4; 8 bases fit TRBD1. The chain's CDR3 is CASRRSGTGYEKLFF. DNA for the CDR3: TGTGCCAGTAGACGCTCCGGGACAGGATATGAAAAACTGTTTTTT.